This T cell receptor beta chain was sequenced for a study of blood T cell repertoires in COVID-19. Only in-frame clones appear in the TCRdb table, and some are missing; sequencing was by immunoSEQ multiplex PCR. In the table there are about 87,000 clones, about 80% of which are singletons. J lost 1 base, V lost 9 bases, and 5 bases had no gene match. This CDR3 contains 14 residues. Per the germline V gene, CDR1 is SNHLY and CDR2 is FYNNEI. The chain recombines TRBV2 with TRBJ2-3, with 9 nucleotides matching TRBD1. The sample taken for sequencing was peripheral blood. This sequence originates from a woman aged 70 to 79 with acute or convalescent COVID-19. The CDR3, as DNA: TGTGCCAGTGGACAGGGGAGTGGCACAGATACGCAGTATTTT. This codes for CASGQGSGTDTQYF.